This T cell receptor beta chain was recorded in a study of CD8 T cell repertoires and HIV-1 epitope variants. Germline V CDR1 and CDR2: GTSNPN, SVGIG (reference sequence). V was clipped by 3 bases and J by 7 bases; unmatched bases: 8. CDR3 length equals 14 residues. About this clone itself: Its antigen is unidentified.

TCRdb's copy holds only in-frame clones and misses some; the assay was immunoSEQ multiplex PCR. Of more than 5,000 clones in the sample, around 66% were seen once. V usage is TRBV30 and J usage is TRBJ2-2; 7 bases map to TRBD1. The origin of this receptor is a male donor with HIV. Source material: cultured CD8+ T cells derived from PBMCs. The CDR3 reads CAWSTLTGLGELFF. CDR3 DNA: TGTGCCTGGAGCACGCTGACAGGGCTCGGGGAGCTGTTTTTT.